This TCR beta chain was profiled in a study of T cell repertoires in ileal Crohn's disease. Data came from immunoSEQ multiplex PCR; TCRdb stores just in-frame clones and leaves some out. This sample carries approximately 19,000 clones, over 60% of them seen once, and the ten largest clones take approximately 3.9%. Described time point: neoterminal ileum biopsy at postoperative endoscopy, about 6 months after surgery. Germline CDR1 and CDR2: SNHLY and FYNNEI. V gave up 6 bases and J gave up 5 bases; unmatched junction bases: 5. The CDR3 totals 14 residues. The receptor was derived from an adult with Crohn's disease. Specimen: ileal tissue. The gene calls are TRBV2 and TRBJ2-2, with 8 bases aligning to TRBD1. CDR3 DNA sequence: TGTGCCAGCAGGACAGGGGAAGAAACCGGGGAGCTGTTTTTT. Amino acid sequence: CASRTGEETGELFF.